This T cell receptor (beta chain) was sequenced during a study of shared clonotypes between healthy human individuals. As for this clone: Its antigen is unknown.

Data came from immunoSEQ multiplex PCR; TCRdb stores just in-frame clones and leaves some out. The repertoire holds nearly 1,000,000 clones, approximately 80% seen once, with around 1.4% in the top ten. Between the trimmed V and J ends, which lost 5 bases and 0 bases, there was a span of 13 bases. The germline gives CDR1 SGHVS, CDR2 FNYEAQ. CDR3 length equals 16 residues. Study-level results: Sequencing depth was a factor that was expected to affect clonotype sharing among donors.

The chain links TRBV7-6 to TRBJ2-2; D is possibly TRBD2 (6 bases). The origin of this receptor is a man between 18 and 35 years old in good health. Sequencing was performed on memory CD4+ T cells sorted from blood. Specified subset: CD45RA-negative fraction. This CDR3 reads CASSPPAGPNTGELFF. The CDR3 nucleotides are TGTGCCAGCAGCCCCCCGGCGGGGCCGAACACCGGGGAGCTGTTTTTT. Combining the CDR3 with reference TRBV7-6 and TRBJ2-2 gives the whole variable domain GAGVSQSPRYKVTKRGQDVALRCDPISGHVSLYWYRQALGQGPEFLTYFNYEAQQDKSGLPNDRFSAERPEGSISTLTIQRTEQRDSAMYRCASSPPAGPNTGELFFGEGSRLTVL.